The 20 T cell receptor beta chains below come from one sample, sequenced in a study of Ad26.COV2.S vaccination and SARS-CoV-2 variants. The assay was immunoSEQ multiplex PCR, and TCRdb's table has in-frame clones only and misses some. In the table there are fewer than 900,000 clones, roughly 90% of which are singletons. Stated treatment: 15 to 20 received Ad26.COV2.S at low or high dose, single or two shots; about 5 received placebo; per-sample allocation not given. The samples were gathered on day 63 after the first injection of vaccine or placebo. Here the sequenced sample was peripheral blood, taken in a trial of Ad26.COV2.S vaccine versus placebo. The source is a person between 18 and 59 years old who received the Ad26.COV2.S COVID-19 vaccine or a placebo.

The chain employs TRBV11-2 and TRBJ2-7, with 9 bases fitting TRBD2. This CDR3 is built from 13 residues. Trimming at V came to 7 bases and at J to 3 bases, leaving 4 bases not matched to a gene. Germline assignment: CDR1 SGHAT and CDR2 FQNNGV. CDR3 sequence: CASKRAGGYEQYF. CDR3 coding DNA: TGTGCCAGCAAAAGAGCGGGGGGCTACGAGCAGTACTTC.

The CDR3 here is CASSPRASGRTGELFF. The CDR3 region has the DNA TGTGCCAGCTCACCACGGGCTAGCGGGAGAACCGGGGAGCTGTTTTTT. The chain recombines TRBV18 with TRBJ2-2, with 10 positions matching TRBD2. With V trimmed by 1 base and J by 5 bases, 4 bases remained unmatched. Germline V gene lookup returns CDR1 KGHSH and CDR2 LQKENI. The CDR3 spans 16 residues.

The J gene is TRBJ1-2, the V gene TRBV7-6; D call uncertain. Deletions cut 2 bases from V and 1 base from J, with 11 bases between. This CDR3 is built from 15 residues. In germline, CDR1 is SGHVS, CDR2 FNYEAQ. CDR3 sequence: CASSLNPGFNYGYTF. The CDR3, as DNA: TGTGCCAGCAGCTTAAACCCAGGTTTTAACTATGGCTACACCTTC.

This chain joins TRBV19 and TRBJ2-3; D is unresolved. V lost 2 bases, J lost 5 bases, and 11 bases lay in between. The CDR3 is 14 residues long. Germline CDR1 is LNHDA and CDR2 is SQIVND (reference sequence). The CDR3 region is CASSISTVKDTQYF. CDR3 DNA sequence: TGTGCCAGTAGTATAAGTACTGTGAAAGATACGCAGTATTTT.

J is TRBJ2-2 and V is TRBV6-5, with D possibly TRBD2 on 6 matching bases. The V gene lost 6 bases and the J gene lost 4 bases, with 12 bases spanning the gap. The CDR3 runs to 14 residues. The germline V gene encodes CDR1 MNHEY and CDR2 SVGAGI. DNA for the CDR3: TGTGCCAGCAGCGGTCTGGGGGGCACCGGGGAGCTGTTTTTT. Translation: CASSGLGGTGELFF.

This clone is a singleton in its sample. This sequence joins TRBV6-4 and TRBJ2-3; 7 nucleotides align to TRBD2. This CDR3 has 15 residues. Germline V gene sequence: CDR1 MRHNA, CDR2 SNTAGT. The V segment lost 6 bases and the J segment 4 bases; nucleotides outside the gene matches: 10. This CDR3 reads CASRRYGGSSDTQYF. The CDR3, as DNA: TGTGCCAGCAGACGCTACGGCGGGAGCTCAGATACGCAGTATTTT.

This clone was recorded only once. The CDR3 reads CASSREGTTEAFF. The CDR3, as DNA: TGTGCCAGCAGTCGCGAAGGGACGACTGAAGCTTTCTTT. V and J are TRBV5-5 and TRBJ1-1; D is possibly TRBD1 (5 bases). Per the germline V gene, CDR1 is SGHKS and CDR2 is YYEKEE (reference sequence). The CDR3 sequence is 13 residues long. V lost 5 bases and J 5 bases, leaving 13 bases between the germline ends.

This clone occurred once. The genes are TRBV5-1 and TRBJ1-3; D is uncertain. The V gene lost 7 bases and the J gene lost 0 bases, with 14 bases spanning the gap. This CDR3 contains 15 residues. Germline V CDR1 and CDR2: SGHRS, YFSETQ. CDR3 in amino acids: CASRPLGDSGNTIYF. CDR3 bases: TGCGCCAGCCGACCCCTCGGGGACTCTGGAAACACCATATATTTT.

The chain couples TRBV9 to TRBJ1-1; D remains ambiguous. Per germline, CDR1 SGDLS and CDR2 YYNGEE. Trimming took off 0 bases at V and 4 bases at J, with 10 bases between the two ends. The CDR3 contains 14 residues. The CDR3 DNA follows: TGTGCCAGCAGCGTAGTTGCGGCGGGCACTGAAGCTTTCTTT. Translation gives CASSVVAAGTEAFF.

The chain combines TRBV19 with TRBJ1-5; weak D call: TRBD1 (5 bases). CDR1 LNHDA and CDR2 SQIVND come from the germline V gene (reference sequence). The CDR3 extends over 14 amino acids. The V and J ends lost 7 bases and 1 base respectively, with 11 bases between them. CDR3 residues: CASIDRDSNQPQHF. In nucleotides, the CDR3 is TGTGCCAGTATCGACCGGGACAGCAATCAGCCCCAGCATTTT. Together with reference TRBV19 and TRBJ1-5, the CDR3 gives the full variable domain: DGGITQSPKYLFRKEGQNVTLSCEQNLNHDAMYWYRQDPGQGLRLIYYSQIVNDFQKGDIAEGYSVSREKKESFPLTVTSAQKNPTAFYLCASIDRDSNQPQHFGDGTRLSIL.

The V gene is TRBV19, the J gene TRBJ2-2; no clear D. The CDR3 extends over 15 amino acids. The V gene's germline CDR1 is LNHDA and CDR2 SQIVND (reference sequence). The V end lost 5 bases, the J end lost 0 bases, and 10 bases lay between the germline ends. The CDR3, as DNA: TGTGCCAGTAGTTCCTCTAGGGCGAACACCGGGGAGCTGTTTTTT. Translation: CASSSSRANTGELFF.

V usage is TRBV27 and J usage is TRBJ1-1, with 7 bases fitting TRBD1. Germline V gene data show CDR1 as MNHEY and CDR2 as SMNVEV (reference sequence). V shed 6 bases, J shed 4 bases, and the junction held 11 bases outside the gene matches. The CDR3 extends over 15 amino acids. DNA for the CDR3: TGTGCCAGCAGCCTCAACGACAGGGCCGCCACTGAAGCTTTCTTT. Protein: CASSLNDRAATEAFF.

CDR3: CARDLTGPSYEQYF. For the CDR3, the DNA is TGCGCCAGGGATCTGACAGGTCCTTCCTACGAGCAGTACTTC. The rearrangement uses TRBV23-1 and TRBJ2-7; tentatively, D is TRBD1 (6 bases). TRBV23-1 is sorted into the ORF group, with uncertain function. The CDR3 contains 14 residues. The V end was cut by 9 bases, the J end by 1 base, with 16 bases between.

The CDR3 coding sequence is TGTGCCAGCAGCTCGCGCTGGGGCATCTACAATGAGCAGTTCTTC. It yields the protein CASSSRWGIYNEQFF. The chain employs TRBV7-2 and TRBJ2-1, with D maybe TRBD1 (5 bases). The V end was cut by 4 bases, the J end by 3 bases, with 13 bases between. The germline V gene has CDR1 SGHTA and CDR2 FQGNSA. CDR3 length: 15 residues.

The chain links TRBV9 to TRBJ2-2; a possible D gene is TRBD1 (6 bases). The V and J ends lost 4 bases and 1 base respectively, with 14 bases between them. The CDR3 totals 16 residues. Germline values: CDR1 SGDLS, CDR2 YYNGEE. The CDR3 loop is CASSSTGGQNTGELFF. Written as DNA, the CDR3 is TGTGCCAGCAGCAGTACTGGGGGACAGAACACCGGGGAGCTGTTTTTT.

The chain recombines TRBV6-1 with TRBJ2-3; 9 bases match TRBD2. Unmatched junction bases numbered 11, after V lost 4 bases and J lost 6 bases. The CDR3 loop spans 16 amino acids. Germline lookup yields CDR1 MNHNS and CDR2 SASEGT. The chain's CDR3 is CASSVLAGPASDTQYF. CDR3 DNA sequence: TGTGCCAGCAGTGTTCTAGCGGGGCCCGCCTCGGATACGCAGTATTTT.

This clone was seen only a few times. This chain links TRBV12-3 or TRBV12-4 with TRBJ2-2; the D is unclear. The V and J ends lost 3 bases and 5 bases respectively, with 4 bases between them. The CDR3 runs to 12 residues. The CDR3 region is CASSFQTGELFF. The CDR3 region has the DNA TGTGCCAGCAGTTTCCAAACCGGGGAGCTGTTTTTT.

The chain joins TRBV18 to TRBJ2-5; TRBD2 aligns across 8 bases. With V trimmed by 4 bases and J by 3 bases, 1 base remained unmatched. CDR1 is KGHSH, CDR2 LQKENI, per germline. CDR3 size: 13 residues. Here the CDR3 reads CASSRAGEETQYF. For the CDR3, the DNA is TGTGCCAGCTCACGAGCGGGAGAAGAGACCCAGTACTTC.

The chain uses TRBV11-3 and TRBJ1-6; 7 positions match TRBD1. Per germline, CDR1 SGHNT and CDR2 YENEEA. Trimming cost V 5 bases and J 5 bases; bases outside gene matches: 3. CDR3 length: 14 amino acids. In DNA, the CDR3 is TGTGCCAGCAGCAAGGGGGCAGATAATTCACCCCTCCACTTT. It encodes CASSKGADNSPLHF.

This chain connects TRBV6-5 to TRBJ2-7; 7 positions agree with TRBD2. The CDR3 is 14 residues long. Germline V gene lookup returns CDR1 MNHEY and CDR2 SVGAGI. The J segment lost 2 bases and the V segment lost 8 bases, leaving 9 bases of the junction unmatched. The CDR3 reads CASGQSGATYEQYF. The CDR3 coding sequence is TGTGCCAGCGGCCAGAGCGGGGCCACCTACGAGCAGTACTTC.